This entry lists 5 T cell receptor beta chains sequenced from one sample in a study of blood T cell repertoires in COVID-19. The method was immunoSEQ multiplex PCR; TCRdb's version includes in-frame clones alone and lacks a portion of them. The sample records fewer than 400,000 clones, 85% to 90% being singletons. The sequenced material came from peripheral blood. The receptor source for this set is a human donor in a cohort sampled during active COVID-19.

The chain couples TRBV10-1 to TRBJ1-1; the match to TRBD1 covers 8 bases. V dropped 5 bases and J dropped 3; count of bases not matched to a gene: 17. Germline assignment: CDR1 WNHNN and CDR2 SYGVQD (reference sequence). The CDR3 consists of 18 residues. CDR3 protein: CASSHRDRRVELDTEAFF. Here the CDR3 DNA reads TGCGCCAGCAGTCACCGGGACAGGAGGGTGGAATTGGACACTGAAGCTTTCTTT.

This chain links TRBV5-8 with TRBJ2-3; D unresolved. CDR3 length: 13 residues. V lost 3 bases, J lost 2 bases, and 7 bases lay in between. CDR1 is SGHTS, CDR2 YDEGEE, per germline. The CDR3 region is CASSSTFTDTQYF. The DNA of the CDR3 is TGTGCCAGCAGCTCTACTTTCACAGATACGCAGTATTTT.

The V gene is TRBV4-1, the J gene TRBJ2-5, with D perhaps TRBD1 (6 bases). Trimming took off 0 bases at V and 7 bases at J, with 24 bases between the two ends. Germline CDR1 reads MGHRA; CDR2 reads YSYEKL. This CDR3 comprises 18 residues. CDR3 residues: CASSQDPGAGVHLRTQYF. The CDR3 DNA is TGCGCCAGCAGCCAAGATCCCGGGGCAGGGGTCCACCTTCGGACCCAGTACTTC.

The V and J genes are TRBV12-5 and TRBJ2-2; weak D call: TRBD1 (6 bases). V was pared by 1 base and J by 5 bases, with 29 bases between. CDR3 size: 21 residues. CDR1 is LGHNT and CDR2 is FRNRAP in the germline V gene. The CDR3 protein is CASGLDWQDRDTVLGTGELFF. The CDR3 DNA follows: TGTGCTAGTGGTTTGGACTGGCAGGATCGGGACACCGTCTTAGGGACCGGGGAGCTGTTTTTT.

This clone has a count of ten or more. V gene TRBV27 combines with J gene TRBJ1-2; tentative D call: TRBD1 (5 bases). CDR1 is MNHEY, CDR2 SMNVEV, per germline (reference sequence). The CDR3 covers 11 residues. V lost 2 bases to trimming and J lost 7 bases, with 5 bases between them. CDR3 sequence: CASSLQGGYTF. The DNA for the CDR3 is TGTGCCAGCAGTTTACAGGGTGGCTACACCTTC.